One TCR beta chain is described in this entry. Its antigen remains unidentified. 60 Vbeta and 13 Jbeta primers were used in PCR. TCRdb's table, derived via immunoSEQ multiplex PCR, lists solely in-frame clones and lacks some. The table lists more than 85,000 clones, 79% of them singletons. This specimen belongs to a study of cytomegalovirus exposure and HLA in healthy donors. Study in general: The study's early data release held about 85 million unique TCRs from HLA-typed donors.

Study-level points and caveats: Because they were indistinguishable, some V segments, including TRBV6-2 and TRBV6-3, were excluded. A missense variant in DCLRE1C was later tied to TCR beta V- and J-gene trimming. The majority of TCR sequences were rare, yet some public TCRs appeared in many donors.

Germline lookup yields CDR1 SGHVS and CDR2 FNYEAQ. The length of the CDR3 is 16 residues. With 0 bases clipped from V and 5 bases from J, the junction kept 7 bases outside the gene matches. The receptor was derived from a female donor in good health and CMV-seropositive. Sequences were obtained from PBMCs. The gene calls are TRBV7-6 and TRBJ1-1; 9 nucleotides align to TRBD1. CDR3 in DNA: TGTGCCAGCAGCTTAGCGGGACAGGGATGGGGAACTGAAGCTTTCTTT. It encodes CASSLAGQGWGTEAFF.